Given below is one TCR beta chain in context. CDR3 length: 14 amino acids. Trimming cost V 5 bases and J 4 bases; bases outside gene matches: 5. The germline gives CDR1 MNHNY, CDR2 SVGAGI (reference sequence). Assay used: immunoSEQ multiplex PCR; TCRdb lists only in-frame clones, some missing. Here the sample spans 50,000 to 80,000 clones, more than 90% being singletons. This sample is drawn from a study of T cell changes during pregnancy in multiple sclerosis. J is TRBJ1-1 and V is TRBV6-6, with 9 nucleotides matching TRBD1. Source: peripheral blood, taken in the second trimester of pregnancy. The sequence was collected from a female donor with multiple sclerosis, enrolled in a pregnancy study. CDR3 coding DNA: TGTGCCAGCAGTCAGGGACAGGGTGGCACTGAAGCTTTCTTT. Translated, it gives CASSQGQGGTEAFF.